This record looks at one T cell receptor beta chain sequence and its context. What it recognizes is unknown. PCR amplification relied on 60 Vbeta primers (plus 13 Jbeta primers). Produced via immunoSEQ multiplex PCR; TCRdb's table is partial and in-frame only. The sample has approximately 150,000 clones. The data were obtained in a study of cytomegalovirus exposure and HLA in healthy donors. Study observations and caveats: The later analysis indicated that the majority of CMV-associated TCR beta chains appeared HLA-restricted. In vitro work confirmed that a few CMV-associated chains recognize CMV antigens. Common viral pathogens seemed to be connected with several of the most significant clusters, according to a later analysis.

The CDR3 consists of 15 residues. Trimming stripped 2 bases from V and 0 bases from J, with 11 bases between. Looked up from germline, CDR1 is MNHEY and CDR2 is SVGAGI. In nominal health when sampled, donors likely had unrecorded immune exposures nonetheless. Material: PBMCs. This chain links TRBV6-5 with TRBJ2-7; TRBD2 might be the D (5 bases). This receptor was obtained from a woman in her 40s in good health and CMV-seronegative. The CDR3 sequence: CASSYMSAGSYEQYF. In DNA form, the CDR3 reads TGTGCCAGCAGTTACATGAGTGCGGGCTCCTACGAGCAGTACTTC.